These 30 T cell receptor beta chains came from one sample sequenced in a study of shared clonotypes between healthy human individuals (dated by TCRdb to 2020 to 2022). The library was made by the immunoSEQ multiplex PCR assay. Imported from immuneACCESS, the table was reduced by TCRdb to in-frame sequences with V and J called. These copies leave out some clones; in studies compared against another copy, an unresolved V gene accounts for under half, and the cause of the remainder is not known. For this sample the table gives about 2.5 million clones, of which under 95% were detected only once. The ten largest clones add up to about 0.41% of the sample. The sample taken for sequencing was naive CD4+ T cells from PBMCs. What the cell subset or site label conveys for this sample: CD45RA+ positively selected. These receptors were collected from a man aged 18 to 30 in good health. Some clones in this sample may be carry-over from other donors' samples.

The CDR3 is CSAGERNYGYTF. CDR3 sequence (DNA): TGCAGCGCCGGAGAGAGGAACTATGGCTACACCTTC. This chain links TRBV29-1 with TRBJ1-2; unclear D gene. Germline CDR1 is SQVTM and CDR2 is ANQGSEA. With 7 bases removed from V and 2 bases from J, the gap between germline ends came to 11 bases. This CDR3 has 12 residues.

This chain's CDR3 is CSAAAGGQGYADTQYF. CDR3 DNA: TGCAGCGCCGCTGCGGGGGGACAGGGGTATGCAGATACGCAGTATTTT. V and J are TRBV29-1 and TRBJ2-3; 10 bases agree with TRBD1. The germline gives CDR1 SQVTM, CDR2 ANQGSEA. The CDR3 extends over 16 amino acids. Trimming removed 7 bases from V and 4 bases from J; junction bases left unmatched: 14.

The chain employs TRBV5-1 and TRBJ1-4; the match to TRBD1 covers 7 bases. CDR1 and CDR2 (germline): SGHRS, YFSETQ. CDR3 length: 15 amino acids. J gave up 6 bases and V 0 bases, and 5 bases lay outside the gene matches. The CDR3 nucleotides read TGCGCCAGCAGCTTGGAGACAGGGTCGGATGAAAAACTGTTTTTT. This sequence encodes CASSLETGSDEKLFF.

The chain combines TRBV5-4 with TRBJ2-6; 9 bases fit TRBD1. The CDR3 covers 19 residues. Germline-derived CDR1 and CDR2 are SGHNT and YYREEE (reference sequence). V shed 10 bases, J shed 2 bases, and the junction held 19 bases outside the gene matches. The CDR3 DNA follows: TGTGCCCATTCCCGTCCAAAAAGGGGACAGGGCGCTGGGGCCAACGTCCTGACTTTC. Translated: CAHSRPKRGQGAGANVLTF.

This chain uses TRBV30 with TRBJ2-7, with 11 bases aligning to TRBD1. Germline V CDR1 and CDR2: GTSNPN, SVGIG (reference sequence). V was pared by 5 bases and J by 5 bases, with 5 bases of the junction left unmatched. The CDR3 covers 13 residues. CDR3 sequence: CAWRDRGAHEQYF. CDR3 sequence (DNA): TGTGCCTGGCGGGACAGGGGGGCCCACGAGCAGTACTTC.

V usage is TRBV7-3 and J usage is TRBJ2-2; D possibly matches TRBD1 or TRBD2 (5 bases each). This CDR3 contains 16 residues. Germline V gives CDR1 SGHTA, CDR2 FQGTGA. V shed 1 base and J shed 4 bases, with 13 bases lying between them. The CDR3 loop reads CASSLKLGDGTGELFF. The CDR3 bases are TGTGCCAGCAGCTTAAAACTAGGGGATGGCACCGGGGAGCTGTTTTTT.

Of note for this clone: Other DNA sequences in this specimen translate into the identical CDR3. The chain carries TRBV18 and TRBJ2-2, with D perhaps TRBD2 (5 bases). The length of the CDR3 is 16 residues. Trimming left V 3 bases short and J 0 bases short, with 11 bases between. Germline V gene sequence: CDR1 KGHSH, CDR2 LQKENI. This CDR3 is CASSPRSGTNTGELFF. CDR3 sequence (DNA): TGTGCCAGCTCACCCCGATCCGGGACGAACACCGGGGAGCTGTTTTTT.

The V and J genes are TRBV28 and TRBJ2-7; 8 nucleotides agree with TRBD1. The CDR3 sequence is 15 residues long. The V and J ends lost 6 bases and 5 bases, in that order; junction bases with no gene match: 12. Per the germline V gene, CDR1 is MDHEN and CDR2 is SYDVKM. The CDR3 sequence is CASSPPRSGGDEQYF. The CDR3 DNA reads as TGTGCCAGCAGCCCACCCCGGTCAGGGGGCGACGAGCAGTACTTC.

The chain couples TRBV19 to TRBJ1-2, with D tentatively TRBD1 (5 bases). This CDR3 region has 15 residues. Trimming left V 7 bases short and J 5 bases short, with 20 bases between. Germline CDR1 is LNHDA and CDR2 is SQIVND (reference sequence). The CDR3: CASTDLGRSYYGYTF. The CDR3 nucleotides read TGTGCCAGTACTGACCTGGGGCGCAGTTATTATGGCTACACCTTC.

This clone was seen just once. This specimen includes other DNA sequences encoding the same CDR3. V gene TRBV2 combines with J gene TRBJ2-1, with a tentative D call TRBD2 (6 bases). There are 14 residues in the CDR3. V lost 6 bases and J 0 bases, leaving 9 bases between the germline ends. Germline V gene lookup returns CDR1 SNHLY and CDR2 FYNNEI. For the CDR3, the DNA is TGTGCCAGCAGCCGGGAGAGCTCCTACAATGAGCAGTTCTTC. Translation: CASSRESSYNEQFF.

The rearrangement joins TRBV5-3 to TRBJ1-5, with D unresolved. TRBV5-3 has ORF status, its function being uncertain. The V end lost 0 bases, the J end lost 1 base, and 5 bases lay between the germline ends. The CDR3 runs to 14 residues. CDR3 DNA: TGTGCCAGAAGCTTGGACCGGAGCAATCAGCCCCAGCATTTT. It specifies CARSLDRSNQPQHF.

Details on this clone: Other nucleotide sequences in the sample specify the same CDR3. V gene TRBV28 combines with J gene TRBJ2-3; D unclear. With 6 bases removed from V and 0 bases from J, the gap between germline ends came to 4 bases. Per germline, CDR1 MDHEN and CDR2 SYDVKM. The CDR3 sequence is 12 residues long. The CDR3 spells CASRPSTDTQYF. The CDR3 DNA sequence: TGTGCCAGCAGGCCTAGCACAGATACGCAGTATTTT.

V is TRBV6-6 and J is TRBJ2-2; 9 bases map to TRBD1. Germline CDR1 is MNHNY and CDR2 is SVGAGI (reference sequence). This CDR3 region has 15 residues. V trimming: 7 bases; J trimming: 6 bases; junction bases outside the gene matches: 9. The CDR3 is CASTTTGGVSGELFF. The CDR3 DNA is TGTGCCAGCACAACCACAGGGGGCGTGTCCGGGGAGCTGTTTTTT.

The V gene is TRBV27, the J gene TRBJ1-4; D is possibly TRBD1 (6 bases). CDR3 length: 13 residues. Germline CDR1 MNHEY, CDR2 SMNVEV (reference sequence). Trimming shortened V by 4 bases and J by 8 bases, and 11 bases separated the two germline ends. The CDR3 DNA reads as TGTGCCAGCAGTTACAGGGAAAAGGAAAAACTGTTTTTT. Translation gives CASSYREKEKLFF.

The chain employs TRBV28 and TRBJ2-7, with 8 nucleotides matching TRBD2. This CDR3 contains 14 residues. After removal of 6 bases from V and 7 bases from J, the junction contained 11 bases not matched to a gene. Germline CDR1 reads MDHEN; CDR2 reads SYDVKM. The CDR3 DNA reads TGTGCCAGCAGGGCGGGAGGCCCTTCGGGGGAGCAGTACTTC. It yields the protein CASRAGGPSGEQYF.

The V gene is TRBV18, the J gene TRBJ2-5; D could derive from TRBD1 or TRBD2 (5 bases each). There are 15 residues in the CDR3. The germline CDR1 and CDR2 sequences are KGHSH and LQKENI. V was clipped by 3 bases and J by 5 bases, with 16 bases between them. CDR3 DNA sequence: TGTGCCAGCTCACCCGGCCAGGGAGAAGTGGAGACCCAGTACTTC. It is translated as CASSPGQGEVETQYF.

V is TRBV30 and J is TRBJ2-7; D gene ambiguous. V lost 2 bases and J 5 bases, leaving 7 bases between the germline ends. Per germline, CDR1 GTSNPN and CDR2 SVGIG (reference sequence). CDR3 size: 11 residues. The CDR3 sequence: CAWSTDHEQYF. CDR3 DNA sequence: TGTGCCTGGAGTACGGACCACGAGCAGTACTTC.

The rearrangement joins TRBV4-1 to TRBJ2-4, with 7 bases fitting TRBD2. With 3 bases clipped from V and 6 bases from J, the junction kept 2 bases outside the gene matches. Germline CDR1 is MGHRA and CDR2 is YSYEKL. This CDR3 has 13 residues. The CDR3 region has the DNA TGCGCCAGCAGCCACAGGGAGGGAAACATTCAGTACTTC. Its translation is CASSHREGNIQYF.

A word on this clone: The same CDR3 can be traced to other DNA sequences in this sample. The V gene is TRBV5-4, the J gene TRBJ2-3; 10 bases agree with TRBD1. Germline V gene data show CDR1 as SGHNT and CDR2 as YYREEE (reference sequence). The CDR3 spans 16 residues. The V and J ends lost 0 bases and 5 bases, in that order; junction bases with no gene match: 6. CDR3 amino acids: CASSLGGTGAKDTQYF. DNA of the CDR3: TGTGCCAGCAGCTTGGGCGGGACAGGGGCGAAAGATACGCAGTATTTT.

This rearrangement joins TRBV28 to TRBJ2-5, with D perhaps TRBD1 (6 bases). Germline V lookup: CDR1 MDHEN, CDR2 SYDVKM. Trimming shortened V by 11 bases and J by 4 bases, and 23 bases separated the two germline ends. The CDR3 is made up of 15 amino acids. The DNA of the CDR3 is TGTGCCGCTAATACCCCTGACAGGCGGAGAGAGACCCAGTACTTC. Amino acid sequence: CAANTPDRRRETQYF.

This sequence joins TRBV4-1 and TRBJ1-1, with D possibly TRBD1 on 6 matching bases. Germline CDR1 reads MGHRA; CDR2 reads YSYEKL. The CDR3 is made up of 17 amino acids. The ends were cut back, 0 bases at V and 4 bases at J, with 18 bases in the middle. Here the CDR3 DNA reads TGCGCCAGCAGCCAAGATAGGGGGGGCAGCGGGAGCACTGAAGCTTTCTTT. It is translated as CASSQDRGGSGSTEAFF.

The chain couples TRBV6-6 to TRBJ1-2; unclear D gene. The CDR3 is made up of 13 amino acids. Trimming pared 8 bases from V and 3 bases from J, leaving 13 bases between. Germline lookup yields CDR1 MNHNY and CDR2 SVGAGI (reference sequence). Here the CDR3 reads CASRPAGDYGYTF. Here the CDR3 DNA reads TGTGCCAGCCGTCCGGCAGGAGACTATGGCTACACCTTC.

The CDR3 reads CASSLTPSGSRPRRGDTQYF. The CDR3 nucleotides read TGTGCCAGCAGCTTAACCCCGAGCGGGAGTCGCCCTAGGCGGGGAGATACGCAGTATTTT. V and J are TRBV7-3 and TRBJ2-3; TRBD2 agrees at 8 bases. Germline V CDR1 and CDR2: SGHTA, FQGTGA. CDR3 length: 20 amino acids. With V trimmed by 0 bases and J by 5 bases, 19 bases remained unmatched.

This clone was seen only a few times. J is TRBJ1-4 and V is TRBV2, with TRBD1 as a possible D gene (5 bases). CDR1 is SNHLY, CDR2 FYNNEI, per germline. The CDR3 totals 14 residues. Trimming shortened V by 3 bases and J by 4 bases, and 9 bases separated the two germline ends. The CDR3 sequence: CASSDGGDNEKLFF. The CDR3 DNA reads TGTGCCAGCAGTGACGGGGGTGATAATGAAAAACTGTTTTTT. The whole variable domain, filled in from reference TRBV2 and TRBJ1-4, reads EPEVTQTPSHQVTQMGQEVILRCVPISNHLYFYWYRQILGQKVEFLVSFYNNEISEKSEIFDDQFSVERPDGSNFTLKIRSTKLEDSAMYFCASSDGGDNEKLFFGSGTQLSVL.

The rearrangement joins TRBV7-8 to TRBJ1-2; D possibly corresponds to TRBD1 (5 bases). Germline V lookup: CDR1 SGHVS, CDR2 FQNEAQ. This CDR3 spans 14 amino acids. Trimming left V 1 base short and J 12 bases short, with 18 bases between. Written as DNA, the CDR3 is TGTGCCAGCAGCTTAGGACGGACTATCGGGGCTAACACCTTC. This translates into CASSLGRTIGANTF. The complete variable domain, with remaining parts taken from reference TRBV7-8 and TRBJ1-2, reads GAGVSQSPRYKVAKRGQDVALRCDPISGHVSLFWYQQALGQGPEFLTYFQNEAQLDKSGLPSDRFFAERPEGSVSTLKIQRTQQEDSAVYLCASSLGRTIGANTFGSGTRLTVV.

The V gene is TRBV10-3, the J gene TRBJ1-1; D gene unclear. V gave up 10 bases and J gave up 2 bases, with 17 bases separating them. Per germline, CDR1 ENHRY and CDR2 SYGVKD. This CDR3 spans 14 amino acids. The CDR3 DNA reads TGTGCCACCTCCCGGGAGATTATCAACACTGAAGCTTTCTTT. Protein: CATSREIINTEAFF.

This clone was recorded only once. This chain connects TRBV5-1 to TRBJ2-4, with 8 bases that match TRBD1. Germline lookup yields CDR1 SGHRS and CDR2 YFSETQ. This CDR3 spans 15 amino acids. J gave up 4 bases and V 2 bases, and 5 bases lay outside the gene matches. Here the CDR3 DNA reads TGCGCCAGCAGCTTCCAGGGGGCGGGAAAAAACATTCAGTACTTC. Protein product: CASSFQGAGKNIQYF.

This clone was seen once. The J gene is TRBJ2-3, the V gene TRBV7-2, with a possible D match to TRBD1 (6 bases). The CDR3 loop spans 15 amino acids. Trimming shortened V by 5 bases and J by 1 base, and 13 bases separated the two germline ends. Looked up from germline, CDR1 is SGHTA and CDR2 is FQGNSA. CDR3 nucleotides: TGTGCCAGCAGCGGCTTGGGGGCCCGCACAGATACGCAGTATTTT. It specifies CASSGLGARTDTQYF.

Concerning this clone itself: Distinct nucleotide sequences in the sample also encode this CDR3. The rearrangement joins TRBV6-5 to TRBJ1-5, with D perhaps TRBD1 (5 bases). Germline values: CDR1 MNHEY, CDR2 SVGAGI. This CDR3 is built from 15 residues. The V end lost 2 bases, the J end lost 0 bases, and 8 bases lay between the germline ends. The CDR3: CASSYGGNSNQPQHF. Here the CDR3 DNA reads TGTGCCAGCAGTTACGGGGGAAATAGCAATCAGCCCCAGCATTTT.

The rearrangement links TRBV11-1 to TRBJ2-2, with D maybe TRBD2 (5 bases). The V end lost 2 bases, the J end lost 6 bases, and 16 bases lay between the germline ends. This CDR3 is built from 16 residues. Per germline, CDR1 SGHAT and CDR2 FQDESV (reference sequence). Here the CDR3 reads CASSLRRAAGSGELFF. CDR3 DNA: TGTGCCAGCAGCTTACGCCGAGCGGCTGGCTCCGGGGAGCTGTTTTTT.